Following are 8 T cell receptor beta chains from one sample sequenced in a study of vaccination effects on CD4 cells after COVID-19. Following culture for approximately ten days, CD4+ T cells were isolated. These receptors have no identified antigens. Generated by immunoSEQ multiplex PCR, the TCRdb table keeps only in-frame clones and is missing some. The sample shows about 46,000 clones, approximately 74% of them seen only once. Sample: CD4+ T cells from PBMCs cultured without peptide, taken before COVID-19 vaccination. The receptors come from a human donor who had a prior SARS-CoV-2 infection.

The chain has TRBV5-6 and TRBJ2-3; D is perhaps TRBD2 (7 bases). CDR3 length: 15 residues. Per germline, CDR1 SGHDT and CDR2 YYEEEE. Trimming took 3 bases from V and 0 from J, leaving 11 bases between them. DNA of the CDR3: TGTGCCAGCAGCTGGGGGGGCGGGAGCACAGATACGCAGTATTTT. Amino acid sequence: CASSWGGGSTDTQYF.

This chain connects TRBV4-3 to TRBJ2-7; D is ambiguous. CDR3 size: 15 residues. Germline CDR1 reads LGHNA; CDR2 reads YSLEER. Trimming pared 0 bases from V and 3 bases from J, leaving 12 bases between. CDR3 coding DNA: TGCGCCAGCAGCCAAGATAGGAACGGGTACTACGAGCAGTACTTC. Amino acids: CASSQDRNGYYEQYF.

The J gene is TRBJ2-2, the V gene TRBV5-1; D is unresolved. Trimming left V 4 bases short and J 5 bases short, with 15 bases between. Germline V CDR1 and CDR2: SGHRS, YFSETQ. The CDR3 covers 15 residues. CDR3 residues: CASSPIWAATGELFF. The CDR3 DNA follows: TGCGCCAGCAGCCCCATATGGGCAGCAACCGGGGAGCTGTTTTTT. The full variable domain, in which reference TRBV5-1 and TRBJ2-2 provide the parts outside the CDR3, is KAGVTQTPRYLIKTRGQQVTLSCSPISGHRSVSWYQQTPGQGLQFLFEYFSETQRNKGNFPGRFSGRQFSNSRSEMNVSTLELGDSALYLCASSPIWAATGELFFGEGSRLTVL.

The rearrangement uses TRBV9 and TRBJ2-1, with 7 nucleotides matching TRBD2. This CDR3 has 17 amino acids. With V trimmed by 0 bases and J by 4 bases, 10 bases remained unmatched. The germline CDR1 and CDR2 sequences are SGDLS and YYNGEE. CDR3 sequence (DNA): TGTGCCAGCAGCGTAGGGGGGGGAGGGACTTCGTACAATGAGCAGTTCTTC. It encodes CASSVGGGGTSYNEQFF.

The chain's CDR3 is CASSKIRDNQPQHF. The DNA of the CDR3 is TGTGCCAGCTCAAAAATAAGGGACAATCAGCCCCAGCATTTT. This chain links TRBV18 with TRBJ1-5, with D unclear. The CDR3 extends over 14 amino acids. Per germline, CDR1 KGHSH and CDR2 LQKENI. V lost 5 bases and J lost 3, with 11 bases in between.

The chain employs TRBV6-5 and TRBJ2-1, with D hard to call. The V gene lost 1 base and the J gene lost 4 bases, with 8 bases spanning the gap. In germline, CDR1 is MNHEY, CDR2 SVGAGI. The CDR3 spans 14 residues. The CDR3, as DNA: TGTGCCAGCAGTTACTTATCCGGTTACAATGAGCAGTTCTTC. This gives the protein CASSYLSGYNEQFF.

CDR3 region: CASTHTGGGGYEQYF. Written as DNA, the CDR3 is TGTGCCAGCACCCACACAGGGGGGGGCGGGTACGAGCAGTACTTC. V usage is TRBV7-9 and J usage is TRBJ2-7; TRBD1 might be the D (8 bases). V lost 7 bases, J lost 4 bases, and 20 bases lay in between. The CDR3 extends over 15 amino acids. Germline V gives CDR1 SEHNR, CDR2 FQNEAQ (reference sequence).

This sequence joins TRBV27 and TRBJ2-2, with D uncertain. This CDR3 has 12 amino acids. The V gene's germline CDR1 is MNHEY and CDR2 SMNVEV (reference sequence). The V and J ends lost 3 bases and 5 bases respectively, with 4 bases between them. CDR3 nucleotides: TGTGCCAGCAGTTTTGGTACCGGGGAGCTGTTTTTT. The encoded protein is CASSFGTGELFF.